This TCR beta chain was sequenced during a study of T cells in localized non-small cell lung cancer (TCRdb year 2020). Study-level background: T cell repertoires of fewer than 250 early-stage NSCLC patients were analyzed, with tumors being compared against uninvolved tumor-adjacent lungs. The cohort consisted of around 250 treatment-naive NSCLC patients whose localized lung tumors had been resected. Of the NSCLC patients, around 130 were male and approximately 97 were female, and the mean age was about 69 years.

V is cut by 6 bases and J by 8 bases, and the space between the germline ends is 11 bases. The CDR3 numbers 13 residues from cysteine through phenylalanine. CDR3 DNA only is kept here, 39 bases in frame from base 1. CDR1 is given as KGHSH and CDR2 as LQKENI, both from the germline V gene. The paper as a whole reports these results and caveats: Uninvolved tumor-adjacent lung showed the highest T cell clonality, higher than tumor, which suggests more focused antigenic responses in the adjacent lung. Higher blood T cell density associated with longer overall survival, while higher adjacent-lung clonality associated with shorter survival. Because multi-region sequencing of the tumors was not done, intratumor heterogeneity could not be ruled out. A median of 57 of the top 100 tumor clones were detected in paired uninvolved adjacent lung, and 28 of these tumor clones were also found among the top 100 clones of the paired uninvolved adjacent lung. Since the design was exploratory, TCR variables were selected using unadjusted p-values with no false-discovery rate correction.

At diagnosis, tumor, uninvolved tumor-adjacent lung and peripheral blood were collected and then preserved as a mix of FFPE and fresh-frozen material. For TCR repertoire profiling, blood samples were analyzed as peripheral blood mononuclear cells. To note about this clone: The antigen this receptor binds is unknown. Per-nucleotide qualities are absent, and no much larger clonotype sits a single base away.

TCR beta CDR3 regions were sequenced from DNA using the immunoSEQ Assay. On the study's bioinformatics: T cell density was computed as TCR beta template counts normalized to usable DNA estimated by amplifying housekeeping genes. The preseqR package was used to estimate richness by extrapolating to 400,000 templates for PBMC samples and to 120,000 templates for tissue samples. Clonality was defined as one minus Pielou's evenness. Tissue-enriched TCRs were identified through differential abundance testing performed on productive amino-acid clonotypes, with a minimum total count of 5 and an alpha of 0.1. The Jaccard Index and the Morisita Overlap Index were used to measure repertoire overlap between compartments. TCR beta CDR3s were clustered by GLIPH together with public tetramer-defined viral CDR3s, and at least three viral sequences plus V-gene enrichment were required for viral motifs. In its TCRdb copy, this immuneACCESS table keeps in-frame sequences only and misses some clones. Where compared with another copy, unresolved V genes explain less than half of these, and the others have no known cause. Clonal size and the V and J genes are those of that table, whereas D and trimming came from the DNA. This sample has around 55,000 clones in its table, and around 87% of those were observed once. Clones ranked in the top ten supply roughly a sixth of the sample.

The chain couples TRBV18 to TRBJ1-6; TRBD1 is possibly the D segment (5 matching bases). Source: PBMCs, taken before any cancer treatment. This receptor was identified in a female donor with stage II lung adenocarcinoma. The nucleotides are TGTGCCAGCTCGGATACAGGAGATTCACCCCTCCACTTT. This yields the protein CASSDTGDSPLHF.